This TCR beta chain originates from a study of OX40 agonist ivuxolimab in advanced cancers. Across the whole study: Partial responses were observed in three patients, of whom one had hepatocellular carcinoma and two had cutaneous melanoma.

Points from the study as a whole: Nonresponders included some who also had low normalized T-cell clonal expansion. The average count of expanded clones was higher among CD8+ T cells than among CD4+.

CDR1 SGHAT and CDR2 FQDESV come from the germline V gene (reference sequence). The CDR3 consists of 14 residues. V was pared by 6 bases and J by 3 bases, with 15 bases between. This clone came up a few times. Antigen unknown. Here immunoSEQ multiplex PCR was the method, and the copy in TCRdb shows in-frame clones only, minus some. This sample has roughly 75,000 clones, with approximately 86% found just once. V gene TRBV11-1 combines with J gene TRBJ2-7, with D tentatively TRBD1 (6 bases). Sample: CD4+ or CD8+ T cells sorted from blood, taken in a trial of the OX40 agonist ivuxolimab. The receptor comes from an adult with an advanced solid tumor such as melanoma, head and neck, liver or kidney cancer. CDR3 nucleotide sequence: TGTGCCAGCAGACCCGACAGGAATCGCTACGAGCAGTACTTC. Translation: CASRPDRNRYEQYF.